The present TCR beta chain was sequenced within a study of neurological immune-mediated disorders. At least ten counts were recorded for this clonotype. For the unsorted libraries, 2 million PBMCs stored at -80 C served as input. TCRdb called the 5' RACE reads again in MiXCR, with one record for every CDR3 protein. The data hold about 50,000 distinct CDR3 sequences, with less than 4% observed a single time. With V trimmed by 3 bases and J by 7 bases, 5 bases remained unmatched. Germline V gene data show CDR1 as SGHTA and CDR2 as FQGNSA. The CDR3 runs to 13 residues. The chain uses TRBV7-2 and TRBJ2-7, with 8 bases matching TRBD1. Material: PBMCs. This receptor was identified in a woman between 50 and 59 years old with multiple sclerosis. Here the CDR3 DNA reads TGTGCCAGCAGCTTCAGGGGGCCGGGGGAGCAGTACTTC. This sequence encodes CASSFRGPGEQYF. The full variable domain, rest sourced from reference TRBV7-2 and TRBJ2-7, is GAGVSQSPSNKVTEKGKDVELRCDPISGHTALYWYRQSLGQGLEFLIYFQGNSAPDKSGLPSDRFSAERTGGSVSTLTIQRTQQEDSAVYLCASSFRGPGEQYFGPGTRLTVT.